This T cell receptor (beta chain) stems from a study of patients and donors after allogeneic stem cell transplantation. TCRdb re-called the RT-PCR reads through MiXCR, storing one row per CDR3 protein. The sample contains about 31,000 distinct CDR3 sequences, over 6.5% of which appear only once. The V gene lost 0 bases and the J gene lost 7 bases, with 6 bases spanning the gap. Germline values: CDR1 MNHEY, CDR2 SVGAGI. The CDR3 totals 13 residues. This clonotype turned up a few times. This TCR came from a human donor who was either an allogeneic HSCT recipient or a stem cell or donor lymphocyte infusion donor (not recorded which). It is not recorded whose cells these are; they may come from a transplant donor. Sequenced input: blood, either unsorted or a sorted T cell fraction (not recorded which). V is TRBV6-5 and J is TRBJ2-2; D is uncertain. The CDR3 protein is CASSYSRFGELFF. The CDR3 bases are TGTGCCAGCAGTTACTCGCGGTTCGGGGAGCTGTTTTTT.